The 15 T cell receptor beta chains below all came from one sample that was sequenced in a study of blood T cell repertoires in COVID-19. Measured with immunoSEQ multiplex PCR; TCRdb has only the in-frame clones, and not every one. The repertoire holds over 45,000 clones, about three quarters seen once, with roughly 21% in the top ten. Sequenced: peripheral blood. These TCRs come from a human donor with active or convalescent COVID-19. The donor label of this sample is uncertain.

The CDR3 here is CASSPRPGQGASNEQFF. The CDR3 DNA reads TGTGCCAGCAGCCCCCGACCCGGACAGGGGGCTAGCAATGAGCAGTTCTTC. This chain connects TRBV9 to TRBJ2-1, with TRBD1 matching 11 bases. Trimming took 4 bases from V and 6 from J; bases not matched to a gene: 12. The V gene's germline CDR1 is SGDLS and CDR2 YYNGEE. The CDR3 is 17 amino acids.

The CDR3 DNA follows: TGTGCCAGCAGCTCACAGTCCTACGAGCAGTACTTC. Translating gives CASSSQSYEQYF. V usage is TRBV11-3 and J usage is TRBJ2-7; D not certain. The CDR3 totals 12 residues. Germline lookup yields CDR1 SGHNT and CDR2 YENEEA. With 4 bases removed from V and 1 base from J, the gap between germline ends came to 5 bases.

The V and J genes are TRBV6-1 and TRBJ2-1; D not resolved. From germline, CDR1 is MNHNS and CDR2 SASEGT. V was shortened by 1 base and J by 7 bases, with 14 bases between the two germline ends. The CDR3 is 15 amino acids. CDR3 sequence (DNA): TGTGCCAGCAGTGAAGTCCCTGGCTCACCGAATGAGCAGTTCTTC. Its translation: CASSEVPGSPNEQFF.

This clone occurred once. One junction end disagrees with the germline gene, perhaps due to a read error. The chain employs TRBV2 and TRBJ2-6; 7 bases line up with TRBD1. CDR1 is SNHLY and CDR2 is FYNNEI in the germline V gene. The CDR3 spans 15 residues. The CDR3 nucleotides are TGTGCCGGCAGACAGGGCAGCTCTGGGGCCAACGTCCTGACTTTC. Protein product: CAGRQGSSGANVLTF.

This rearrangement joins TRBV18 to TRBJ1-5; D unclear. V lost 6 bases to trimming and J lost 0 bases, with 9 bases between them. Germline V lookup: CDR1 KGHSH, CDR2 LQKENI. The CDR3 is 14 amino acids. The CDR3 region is CASSSTDSNQPQHF. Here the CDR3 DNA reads TGTGCCAGCTCGTCTACTGATAGCAATCAGCCCCAGCATTTT.

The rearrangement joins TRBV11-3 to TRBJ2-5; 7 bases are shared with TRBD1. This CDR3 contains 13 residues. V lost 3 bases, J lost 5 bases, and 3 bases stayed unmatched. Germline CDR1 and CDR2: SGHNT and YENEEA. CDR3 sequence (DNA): TGTGCCAGCAGCTTTAAACAGGGGGAGACCCAGTACTTC. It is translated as CASSFKQGETQYF.

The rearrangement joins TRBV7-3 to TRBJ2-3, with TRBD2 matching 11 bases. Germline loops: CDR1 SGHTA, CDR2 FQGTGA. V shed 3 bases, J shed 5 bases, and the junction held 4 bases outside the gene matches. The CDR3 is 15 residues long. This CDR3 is CASSFSSGRQDTQYF. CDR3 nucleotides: TGTGCCAGCAGCTTCTCTAGCGGGAGGCAAGATACGCAGTATTTT. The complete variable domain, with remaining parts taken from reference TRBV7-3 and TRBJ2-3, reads GAGVSQTPSNKVTEKGKYVELRCDPISGHTALYWYRQSLGQGPEFLIYFQGTGAADDSGLPNDRFFAVRPEGSVSTLKIQRTERGDSAVYLCASSFSSGRQDTQYFGPGTRLTVL.

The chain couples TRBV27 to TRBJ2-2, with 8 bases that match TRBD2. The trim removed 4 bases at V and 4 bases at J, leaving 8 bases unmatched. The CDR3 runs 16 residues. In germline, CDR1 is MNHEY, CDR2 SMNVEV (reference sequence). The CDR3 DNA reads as TGTGCCAGCAGTTCGCCCGGGGGGGGAGTCACCGGGGAGCTGTTTTTT. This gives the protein CASSSPGGGVTGELFF.

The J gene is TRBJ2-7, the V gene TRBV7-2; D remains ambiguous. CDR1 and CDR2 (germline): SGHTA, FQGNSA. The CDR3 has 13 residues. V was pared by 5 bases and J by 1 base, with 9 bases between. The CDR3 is CASSPPVSYEQYF. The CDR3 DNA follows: TGTGCCAGCAGCCCCCCGGTATCCTACGAGCAGTACTTC.

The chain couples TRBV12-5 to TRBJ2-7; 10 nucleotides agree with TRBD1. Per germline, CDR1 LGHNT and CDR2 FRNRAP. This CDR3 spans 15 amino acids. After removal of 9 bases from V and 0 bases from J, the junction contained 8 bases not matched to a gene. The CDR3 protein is CASSPGQGSSYEQYF. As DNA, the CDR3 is TGTGCTAGCTCTCCGGGACAGGGGAGCTCCTACGAGCAGTACTTC.

CDR3 sequence: CSKKSGKLKFGEQYF. The DNA for the CDR3 is TGCAGTAAAAAAAGCGGAAAACTCAAGTTTGGAGAGCAGTACTTC. The chain links TRBV29-1 to TRBJ2-7; tentative D call: TRBD2 (5 bases). Germline CDR1 and CDR2: SQVTM and ANQGSEA. CDR3 length: 15 residues.

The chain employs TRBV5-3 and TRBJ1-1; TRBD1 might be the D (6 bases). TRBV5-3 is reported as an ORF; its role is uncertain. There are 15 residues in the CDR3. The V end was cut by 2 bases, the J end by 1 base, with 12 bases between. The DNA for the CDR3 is TGTGCCAGAAGCTTTCCGGGGGGCTCGAACACTGAAGCTTTCTTT. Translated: CARSFPGGSNTEAFF.

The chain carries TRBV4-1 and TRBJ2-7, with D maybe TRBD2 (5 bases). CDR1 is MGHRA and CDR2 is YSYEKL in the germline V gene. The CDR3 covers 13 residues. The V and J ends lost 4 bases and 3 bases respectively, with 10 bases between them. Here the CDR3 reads CASSLGGGYEQYF. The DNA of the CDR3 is TGCGCCAGCAGCCTCGGAGGAGGCTACGAGCAGTACTTC.

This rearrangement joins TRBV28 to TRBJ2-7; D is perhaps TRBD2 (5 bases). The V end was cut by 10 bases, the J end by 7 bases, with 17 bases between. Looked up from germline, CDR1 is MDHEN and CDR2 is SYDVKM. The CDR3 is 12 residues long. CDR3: CAIEREGLEQYF. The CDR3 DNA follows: TGTGCCATCGAGAGAGAGGGATTGGAGCAGTACTTC.

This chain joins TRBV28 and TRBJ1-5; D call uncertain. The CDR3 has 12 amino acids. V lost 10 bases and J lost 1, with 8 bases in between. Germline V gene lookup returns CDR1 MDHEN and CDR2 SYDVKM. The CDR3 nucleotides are TGTGCCACCATGGAGAGCAATCAGCCCCAGCATTTT. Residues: CATMESNQPQHF.